A few counts support the clone carrying this T cell receptor beta chain. Its target is unknown. The conserved phenylalanine or tryptophan normally closing the CDR3 is absent here, so this likely arose from a read error. Per germline, CDR1 SGHTA and CDR2 FQGTGA. Trimming removed 1 base at V and 4 bases at J, with 13 bases between. The CDR3 consists of 15 residues. This sample is part of a study of regulatory T cells in long-lasting Graves disease. Study results and caveats: Favored gene segments in persistent disease were TRBV28, TRBJ1-2 and TRBJ2-5.

As to time point: persistent/refractory GD, antithyroid drugs over 5 years with positive TRAb. Following extraction of RNA from PBMCs, that RNA was used to make the TCR library. The guidelines of the American Thyroid Association were the basis for diagnosing Graves' disease. Sequencing libraries for TCR beta were prepared with iRepertoire HTBI primers and Arm-PCR of CDR3 regions. TCRdb recomputed calls from the multiplex PCR reads with MiXCR, one row per CDR3 protein. The sample shows approximately 380,000 distinct CDR3 sequences, less than 25% of them seen only once. V gene TRBV7-3 combines with J gene TRBJ1-1; no clear D gene. The material was peripheral blood mononuclear cells (PBMCs), obtained when the disease was refractory, from a patient treated with antithyroid drugs. This receptor was identified in a female donor with Graves disease. Written as DNA, the CDR3 is TGTGCCAGCAGCTTAATTCGGGTGGGTAGCACTGAAGCTTTCCTT. Translation: CASSLIRVGSTEAFL.